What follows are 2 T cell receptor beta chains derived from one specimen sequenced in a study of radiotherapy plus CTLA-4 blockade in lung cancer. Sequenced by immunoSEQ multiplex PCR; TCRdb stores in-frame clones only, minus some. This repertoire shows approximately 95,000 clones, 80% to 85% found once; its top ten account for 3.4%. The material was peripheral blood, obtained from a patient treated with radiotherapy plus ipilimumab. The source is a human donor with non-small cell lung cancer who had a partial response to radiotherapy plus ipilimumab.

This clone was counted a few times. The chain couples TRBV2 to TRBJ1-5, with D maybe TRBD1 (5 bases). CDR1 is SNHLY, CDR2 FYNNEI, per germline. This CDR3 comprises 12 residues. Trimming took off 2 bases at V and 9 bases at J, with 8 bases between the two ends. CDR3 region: CASSERGAPQHF. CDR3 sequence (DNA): TGTGCCAGCAGTGAAAGGGGTGCGCCCCAGCATTTT.

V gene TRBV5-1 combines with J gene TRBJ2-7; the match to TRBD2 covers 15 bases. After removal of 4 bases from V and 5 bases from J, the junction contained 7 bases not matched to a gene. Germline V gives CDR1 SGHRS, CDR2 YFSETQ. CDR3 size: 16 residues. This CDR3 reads CASSMGLAGGGDEQYF. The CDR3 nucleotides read TGCGCCAGCAGCATGGGACTAGCGGGAGGAGGGGACGAGCAGTACTTC.